These 20 T cell receptor beta chains came from one sample sequenced in a study of metastatic and nonmetastatic thyroid tumors. Thyroid surgery was preceded by no treatment in any patient. Via MiXCR, TCRdb re-called the PCR reads. Among some 16,000 clones, around 12% were seen once, and the ten largest hold around a sixth. What was sequenced was tumor tissue. The receptors derive from a female donor with papillary thyroid cancer or a benign thyroid nodule (not recorded which). Some clones in this sample may be carry-over from other donors' samples.

This clone was seen ten or more times. The chain is built from TRBV20-1 and TRBJ2-3, with 12 bases fitting TRBD1. The CDR3 is 19 amino acids. The ends lost 0 bases at V and 5 bases at J; junction bases unmatched: 15. Germline V gene sequence: CDR1 DFQATT, CDR2 SNEGSKA (reference sequence). CDR3: CSARDLSKPGQGARDTQYF. CDR3 in DNA: TGCAGTGCTAGAGATCTAAGTAAACCGGGACAGGGGGCAAGAGATACGCAGTATTTT.

This clone was counted between two and nine times. The CDR3 end shows no conserved phenylalanine or tryptophan, and so a read error is likely. The chain couples TRBV5-4 to TRBJ2-1, with 7 bases aligning to TRBD1. The CDR3 covers 15 residues. Germline CDR1 reads SGHNT; CDR2 reads YYREEE (reference sequence). Losses at the gene ends were 2 bases for V and 6 bases for J; bases not matched to a gene: 8. CDR3 residues: CASSLGPTGANEQFL. CDR3 coding DNA: TGTGCCAGCAGCTTAGGCCCAACAGGGGCCAATGAGCAGTTCCTC.

Judged by abundance, this clone is large (0.1 to 1%). The rearrangement links TRBV7-2 to TRBJ1-2; 10 bases match TRBD1. Trimming took 6 bases from V and 7 from J; bases not matched to a gene: 8. CDR3 length: 14 residues. CDR1 is SGHTA and CDR2 is FQGNSA in the germline V gene. CDR3 bases: TGTGCCAGCAGTCCCGGGACAGGGGAGGCTGGCTACACCTTC. Residues: CASSPGTGEAGYTF.

Many counts were recorded for this clone. V and J are TRBV6-5 and TRBJ1-1; D remains unclear. Trimming removed 2 bases at V and 1 base at J, with 14 bases between. The CDR3 totals 16 residues. CDR1 and CDR2 (germline): MNHEY, SVGAGI. This CDR3 is CASSYGFRRANTEAFF. The CDR3 bases are TGTGCCAGCAGTTACGGGTTTAGAAGGGCGAACACTGAAGCTTTCTTT.

This clone rates as medium-sized. J is TRBJ1-2 and V is TRBV4-3; D ambiguous. Looked up from germline, CDR1 is LGHNA and CDR2 is YSLEER. This CDR3 has 16 residues. Between the trimmed V and J ends, which lost 4 bases and 6 bases, there was a span of 21 bases. CDR3 amino acids: CASSPQASFGFDGYTF. The CDR3 region has the DNA TGCGCCAGCAGCCCCCAGGCCAGTTTCGGCTTCGATGGCTACACCTTC.

Ten or more counts support this clone. The chain is built from TRBV20-1 and TRBJ1-2; D gene ambiguous. Germline lookup yields CDR1 DFQATT and CDR2 SNEGSKA (reference sequence). The CDR3 covers 13 residues. Trimming pared 6 bases from V and 8 bases from J, leaving 19 bases between. CDR3 nucleotides: TGCAGTGCCCGCCGGCCTTCCGAGGACGGCTACACCTTC. As protein: CSARRPSEDGYTF.

In its sample, this clone was seen many times. This chain joins TRBV19 and TRBJ1-3; D is uncertain. Per germline, CDR1 LNHDA and CDR2 SQIVND (reference sequence). The CDR3 runs to 15 residues. Trimming removed 7 bases from V and 2 bases from J, with 15 bases in between. The CDR3 region has the DNA TGTGCCAGTACGATTTCGTTTCTACCTGGAAACACCATATATTTT. It codes for CASTISFLPGNTIYF. Using reference TRBV19 and TRBJ1-3 for the parts outside the CDR3, the full variable domain is DGGITQSPKYLFRKEGQNVTLSCEQNLNHDAMYWYRQDPGQGLRLIYYSQIVNDFQKGDIAEGYSVSREKKESFPLTVTSAQKNPTAFYLCASTISFLPGNTIYFGEGSWLTVV.

This clone rates as medium-sized (0.01 to 0.1%). The chain carries TRBV20-1 and TRBJ2-7; TRBD2 aligns across 7 bases. The V gene's germline CDR1 is DFQATT and CDR2 SNEGSKA (reference sequence). This CDR3 has 15 amino acids. The ends lost 2 bases at V and 0 bases at J; junction bases unmatched: 7. Written as DNA, the CDR3 is TGCAGTGCTAGACGGACTAGGTTTAGCTCCTACGAGCAGTACTTC. Protein product: CSARRTRFSSYEQYF.

This clone is termed medium-sized. V and J are TRBV7-3 and TRBJ2-2; 9 nucleotides match TRBD1. CDR3 length: 15 amino acids. V was pared by 0 bases and J by 4 bases, with 0 bases of the junction left unmatched. Germline loops: CDR1 SGHTA, CDR2 FQGTGA. CDR3 bases: TGTGCCAGCAGCTTAACGGGACAGGGCACCGGGGAGCTGTTTTTT. Its translation: CASSLTGQGTGELFF.

This clone was seen at least ten times. The gene calls are TRBV20-1 and TRBJ2-3; 14 bases match TRBD2. The CDR3 spans 15 residues. The germline V gene encodes CDR1 DFQATT and CDR2 SNEGSKA (reference sequence). Trimming took 6 bases from V and 2 from J; bases not matched to a gene: 4. For the CDR3, the DNA is TGCAGTGCGGGACTAGCGGGGGACTCCACAGATACGCAGTATTTT. As protein: CSAGLAGDSTDTQYF.

This clone was seen at least ten times. This chain joins TRBV4-1 and TRBJ2-7, with D hard to call. The CDR3 has 13 residues. Trimming removed 4 bases at V and 2 bases at J, with 9 bases between. Germline V gives CDR1 MGHRA, CDR2 YSYEKL. The CDR3 DNA reads as TGCGCCAGCAGCCTCGAACCAGCCTACGAGCAGTACTTC. As protein: CASSLEPAYEQYF.

This clone came up a few times. The junction departs from the called germline gene at one end, perhaps through a read error. The chain joins TRBV6-1 to TRBJ1-5, with D perhaps matching TRBD1 (5 bases). Per the germline V gene, CDR1 is MNHNS and CDR2 is SASEGT. The CDR3 sequence is 13 residues long. The CDR3 here is CAGALYSNQPQRF. As DNA, the CDR3 is TGTGCCGGGGCTCTTTATAGCAATCAGCCACAGCGCTTT.

This clone appeared many times. The chain employs TRBV6-2 or TRBV6-3 and TRBJ2-1, with 7 bases matching TRBD1. Germline CDR1 and CDR2: MNHEY and SVGEGT. V dropped 5 bases and J dropped 9; count of bases not matched to a gene: 4. The CDR3 covers 12 residues. CDR3 sequence: CASSAQGTEQFF. The CDR3 DNA reads TGTGCCAGCAGTGCACAGGGGACTGAGCAGTTCTTC.

This clone was counted at least ten times. The chain employs TRBV12-3 or TRBV12-4 and TRBJ1-6, with TRBD1 identical over 8 bases. The CDR3 length is 13 residues. The trim removed 6 bases at V and 9 bases at J, leaving 4 bases unmatched. CDR3 sequence: CASRRQGTSPLHF. CDR3 DNA sequence: TGTGCCAGCAGAAGACAGGGGACTTCACCCCTCCACTTT.

The CDR3: CASSHRDRWHEAFF. The DNA for the CDR3 is TGTGCCAGCAGTCACAGGGACCGGTGGCATGAAGCTTTCTTT. This rearrangement joins TRBV28 to TRBJ1-1, with TRBD1 as a possible D gene (6 bases). The CDR3 runs 14 residues. The germline V gene encodes CDR1 MDHEN and CDR2 SYDVKM. Trimming removed 5 bases from V and 7 bases from J, with 17 bases in between.

This clone appeared many times. The chain links TRBV27 to TRBJ2-2, with D perhaps matching TRBD2 (7 bases). Trimming cost V 2 bases and J 4 bases, with 8 bases left between them. Per germline, CDR1 MNHEY and CDR2 SMNVEV (reference sequence). The CDR3 has 14 amino acids. Written as DNA, the CDR3 is TGTGCCAGCAGTTTAAGGGGGGGCACCGGGGAGCTGTTTTTT. It is translated as CASSLRGGTGELFF.

This clone was recorded at least ten times. The chain couples TRBV20-1 to TRBJ1-2; 7 bases match TRBD1. Germline V gene sequence: CDR1 DFQATT, CDR2 SNEGSKA (reference sequence). The ends lost 6 bases at V and 8 bases at J; junction bases unmatched: 12. CDR3 size: 13 residues. The CDR3 DNA follows: TGCAGTGCAAGAAGACAGGGAAGTGGCGGCTACACCTTC. This translates into CSARRQGSGGYTF.

The sample holds many counts of this clone. The J gene is TRBJ1-1, the V gene TRBV7-9; 7 nucleotides match TRBD1. J gave up 5 bases and V 1 base, and 4 bases lay outside the gene matches. CDR1 and CDR2 from the germline V gene are SEHNR and FQNEAQ (reference sequence). The CDR3 extends over 14 amino acids. CDR3 sequence (DNA): TGTGCCAGCAGCTTAGAACAGGGGATTACTGAAGCTTTCTTT. Encoded protein: CASSLEQGITEAFF.

In its sample, this clone ranks as medium-sized. The rearrangement joins TRBV4-3 to TRBJ2-5; a weak D match, TRBD2 (6 bases). Trimming stripped 0 bases from V and 4 bases from J, with 15 bases between. Germline V gene data show CDR1 as LGHNA and CDR2 as YSLEER. This CDR3 has 16 residues. CDR3 protein: CASSQDVAGLLETQYF. The CDR3 DNA follows: TGCGCCAGCAGCCAAGATGTCGCGGGGCTATTAGAGACCCAGTACTTC.

This clone appeared many times. This rearrangement joins TRBV7-2 to TRBJ1-2; maybe TRBD1 (5 bases). V lost 4 bases and J lost 8, with 20 bases in between. The CDR3 length is 15 residues. Germline V gene data show CDR1 as SGHTA and CDR2 as FQGNSA. This chain's CDR3 is CASSSYLAGNQGYTF. The CDR3 DNA follows: TGTGCCAGCAGCTCGTATCTCGCAGGGAATCAAGGCTACACCTTC.